This TCR beta chain originates from a study of CD8+ T cells in alopecia areata. Across the study: Twice daily, treated patients received 5 to 10 mg of oral tofacitinib. Scoring of treated patients' severity used the percentage of affected scalp area.

The study, taken as a whole, reports: Tofacitinib significantly brought down scalp clonality and expanded CD8+ clones among top 100.

Documented treatment: oral pan-JAK inhibitor, 5-10 mg twice daily. Sampling of alopecia areata patients yielded lesional scalp punch biopsies as well as peripheral blood. CDR3 length: 14 amino acids. Germline CDR1 reads SGDLS; CDR2 reads YYNGEE. V was pared by 3 bases and J by 2 bases, with 12 bases between. The sample holds a few counts of this clone. Its antigen is still unknown. The authors extracted RNA and reverse transcribed it into cDNA as the sequencing template. The protocol was immunoSEQ multiplex PCR, while the TCRdb copy is restricted to in-frame clones and leaves out a portion. Counted here are approximately 210,000 clones, roughly 40% occurring once; the ten biggest clones make up 2.6%.

The sequencing used CD4+ T cells sorted from blood, collected between weeks 36 and 40, from a patient treated with tofacitinib. This clonotype originated in a human donor with alopecia areata. The gene calls are TRBV9 and TRBJ2-7; weak D call: TRBD1 (6 bases). For the CDR3, the DNA is TGTGCCAGCAGCGCCACAGGGTTGCCCTACGAGCAGTACTTC. This codes for CASSATGLPYEQYF.